The clone carrying this TCR delta chain counts as medium-sized. The antigen is unknown. Within the sample, other DNA sequences also encode this same CDR3. Extracted RNA was reverse transcribed into cDNA. Multiplex PCR used pooled V-gene forward primers and a constant-region reverse primer to amplify CDR3s. TCRdb ran CATT on the multiplex PCR reads. The sample holds fewer than 90,000 delta-chain clones, more than 30% seen once. This record belongs to a study of Vδ1+ human thymocytes. Whole-study results and caveats: Unexpected Vdelta2 sequences could cause misinterpretation of bulk repertoire data. Unlike peripheral blood Vdelta1+ controls, thymic delta-chain sequences included approximately 20% Vdelta2 and few Vdelta3. Thymic TRG and TRD repertoires appeared highly polyclonal, with Gaussian CDR3 length distributions.

After alphabeta T cell depletion, CD3+ Vdelta1+ Vdelta2- thymocytes were sorted. V was pared by 1 base and J by 1 base, with 9 bases of the junction left unmatched. There are 17 residues in the CDR3. The germline gives CDR1 GEAIGNYY, CDR2 EKD. The source of this sequence is a boy under three years old who had congenital heart surgery. The genes are TRDV2 and TRDJ1; the match to TRDD3 covers 9 bases. The specimen sequenced was Vdelta1+ gamma-delta thymocytes from the thymus. Documented subset: FACS-sorted CD3+ TCRalphabeta- TCRVdelta1+ TCRVdelta2- thymocytes. CDR3 in DNA: TGTGCCTGTGACACGGGGATACGAAGAGAAGGCACCGATAAACTCATCTTT. Translation gives CACDTGIRREGTDKLIF.